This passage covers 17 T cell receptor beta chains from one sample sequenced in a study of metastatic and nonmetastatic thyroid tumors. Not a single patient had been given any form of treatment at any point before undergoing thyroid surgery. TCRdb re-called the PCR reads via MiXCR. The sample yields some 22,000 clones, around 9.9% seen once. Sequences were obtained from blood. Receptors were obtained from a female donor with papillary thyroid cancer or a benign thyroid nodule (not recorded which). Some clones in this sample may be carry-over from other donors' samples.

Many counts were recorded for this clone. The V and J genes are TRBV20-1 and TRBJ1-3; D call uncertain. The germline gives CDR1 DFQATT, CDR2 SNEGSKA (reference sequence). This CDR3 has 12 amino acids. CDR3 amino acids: CSSRGPGNTIYF. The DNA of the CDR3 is TGCTCAAGCCGAGGACCTGGAAACACCATATATTTT.

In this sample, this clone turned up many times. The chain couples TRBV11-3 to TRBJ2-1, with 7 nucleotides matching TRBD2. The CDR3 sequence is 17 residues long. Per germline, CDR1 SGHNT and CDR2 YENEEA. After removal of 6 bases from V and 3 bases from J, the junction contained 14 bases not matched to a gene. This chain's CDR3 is CASRLPSREGIYNEQFF. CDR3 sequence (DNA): TGTGCCAGCAGACTCCCGAGCAGGGAGGGCATCTACAATGAGCAGTTCTTC.

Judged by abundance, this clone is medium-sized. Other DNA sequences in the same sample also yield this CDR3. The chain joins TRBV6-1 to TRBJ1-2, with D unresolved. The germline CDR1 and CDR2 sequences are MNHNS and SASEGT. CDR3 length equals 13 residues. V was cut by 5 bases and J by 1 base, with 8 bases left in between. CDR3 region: CASSSQFNYGYTF. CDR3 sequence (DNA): TGTGCCAGCAGTTCACAGTTTAACTATGGCTACACCTTC.

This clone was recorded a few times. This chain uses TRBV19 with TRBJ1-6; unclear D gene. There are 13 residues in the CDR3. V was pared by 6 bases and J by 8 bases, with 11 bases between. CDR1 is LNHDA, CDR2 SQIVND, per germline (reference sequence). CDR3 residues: CASRQTRDSPLHF. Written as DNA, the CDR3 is TGTGCCAGTAGACAGACCCGGGATTCACCCCTCCACTTT.

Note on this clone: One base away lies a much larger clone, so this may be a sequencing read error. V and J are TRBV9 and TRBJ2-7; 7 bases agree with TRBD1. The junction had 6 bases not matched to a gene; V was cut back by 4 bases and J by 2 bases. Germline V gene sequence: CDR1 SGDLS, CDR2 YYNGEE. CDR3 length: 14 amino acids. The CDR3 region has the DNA TGTGCCAGCAGCCAAGGGGGCGTCCCCTACGAGCAGTACTTC. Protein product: CASSQGGVPYEQYF.

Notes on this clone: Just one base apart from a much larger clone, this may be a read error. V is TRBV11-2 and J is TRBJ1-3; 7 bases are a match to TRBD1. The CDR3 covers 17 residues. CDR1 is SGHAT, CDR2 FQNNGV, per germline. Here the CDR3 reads CASSFGQATASGNSIYF. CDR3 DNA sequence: TGTGCCAGCAGCTTTGGACAGGCGACAGCCTCTGGAAACAGCATATATTTT. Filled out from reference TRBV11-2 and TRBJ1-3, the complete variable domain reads EAGVAQSPRYKIIEKRQSVAFWCNPISGHATLYWYQQILGQGPKLLIQFQNNGVVDDSQLPKDRFSAERLKGVDSTLKIQPAKLEDSAVYLCASSFGQATASGNSIYFGEGSWLTVV.

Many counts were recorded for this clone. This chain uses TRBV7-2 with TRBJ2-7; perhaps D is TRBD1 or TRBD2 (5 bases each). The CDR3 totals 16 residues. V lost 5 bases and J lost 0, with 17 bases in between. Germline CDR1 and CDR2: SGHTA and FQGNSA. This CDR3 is CASSLNGRDHSYEQYF. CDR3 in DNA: TGTGCCAGCAGCCTAAACGGCCGGGACCACTCCTACGAGCAGTACTTC.

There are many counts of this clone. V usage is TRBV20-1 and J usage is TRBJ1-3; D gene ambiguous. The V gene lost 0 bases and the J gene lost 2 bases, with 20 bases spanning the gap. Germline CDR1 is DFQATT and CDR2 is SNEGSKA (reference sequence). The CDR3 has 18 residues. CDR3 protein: CSAREGFVGEMTGNTIYF. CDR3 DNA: TGCAGTGCTAGAGAGGGGTTCGTCGGTGAAATGACTGGAAACACCATATATTTT.

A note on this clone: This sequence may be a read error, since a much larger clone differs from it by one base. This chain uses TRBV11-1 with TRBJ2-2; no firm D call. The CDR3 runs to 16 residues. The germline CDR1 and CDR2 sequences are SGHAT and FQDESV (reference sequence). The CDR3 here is CASSLFSPLDTRELFF. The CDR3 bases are TGTGCCAGCAGCTTATTTTCTCCCCTCGACACCAGGGAGCTGTTTTTT.

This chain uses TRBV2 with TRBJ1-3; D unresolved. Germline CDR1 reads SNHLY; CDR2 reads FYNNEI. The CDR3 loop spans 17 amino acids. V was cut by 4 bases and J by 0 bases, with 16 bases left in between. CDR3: CASSVVTWSNSGNTIYF. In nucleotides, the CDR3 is TGTGCCAGCAGTGTGGTTACTTGGTCAAACTCTGGAAACACCATATATTTT.

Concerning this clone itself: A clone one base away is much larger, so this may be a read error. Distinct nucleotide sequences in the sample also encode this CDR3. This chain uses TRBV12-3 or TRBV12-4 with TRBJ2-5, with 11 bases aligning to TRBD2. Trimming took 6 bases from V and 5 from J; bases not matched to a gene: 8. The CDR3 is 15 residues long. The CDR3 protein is CASSLLAGVGETQYF. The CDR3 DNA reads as TGTGCCAGCAGCTTACTAGCGGGAGTGGGGGAGACCCAGTACTTC.

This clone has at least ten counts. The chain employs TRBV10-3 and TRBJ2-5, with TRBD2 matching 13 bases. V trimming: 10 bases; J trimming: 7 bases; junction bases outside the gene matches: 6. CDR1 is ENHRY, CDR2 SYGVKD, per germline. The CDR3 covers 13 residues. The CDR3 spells CATGTSGTGTQYF. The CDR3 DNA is TGTGCCACCGGGACTAGCGGGACCGGGACCCAGTACTTC.

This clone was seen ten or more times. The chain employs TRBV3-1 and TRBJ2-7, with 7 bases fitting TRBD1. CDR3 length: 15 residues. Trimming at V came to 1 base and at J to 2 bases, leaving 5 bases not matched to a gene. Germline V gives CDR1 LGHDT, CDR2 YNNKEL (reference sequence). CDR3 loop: CASSQAATGPYEQYF. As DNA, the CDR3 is TGTGCCAGCAGCCAAGCAGCGACAGGGCCCTACGAGCAGTACTTC.

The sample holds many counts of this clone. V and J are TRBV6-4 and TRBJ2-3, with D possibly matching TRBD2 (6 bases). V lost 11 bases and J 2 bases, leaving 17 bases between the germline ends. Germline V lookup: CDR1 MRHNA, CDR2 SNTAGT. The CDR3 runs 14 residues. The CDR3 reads CAPGLAEITDTQYF. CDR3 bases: TGTGCCCCCGGGTTAGCGGAGATCACAGATACGCAGTATTTT.

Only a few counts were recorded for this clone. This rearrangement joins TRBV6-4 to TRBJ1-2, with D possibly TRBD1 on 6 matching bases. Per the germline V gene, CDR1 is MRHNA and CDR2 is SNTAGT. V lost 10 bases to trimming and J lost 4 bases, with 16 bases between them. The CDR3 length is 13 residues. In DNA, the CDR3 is TGTGCCATCGGAGGGGGGCGCAGCTATGGCTACACCTTC. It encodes CAIGGGRSYGYTF.

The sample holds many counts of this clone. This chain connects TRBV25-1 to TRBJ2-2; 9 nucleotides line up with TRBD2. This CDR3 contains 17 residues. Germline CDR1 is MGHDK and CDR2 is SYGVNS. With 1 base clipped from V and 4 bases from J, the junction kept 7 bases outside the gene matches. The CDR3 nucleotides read TGTGCCAGCAGTGAATGGGTTAGCGGGAGAGGCACCGGGGAGCTGTTTTTT. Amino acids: CASSEWVSGRGTGELFF. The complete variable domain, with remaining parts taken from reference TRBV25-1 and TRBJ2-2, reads EADIYQTPRYLVIGTGKKITLECSQTMGHDKMYWYQQDPGMELHLIHYSYGVNSTEKGDLSSESTVSRIRTEHFPLTLESARPSHTSQYLCASSEWVSGRGTGELFFGEGSRLTVL.

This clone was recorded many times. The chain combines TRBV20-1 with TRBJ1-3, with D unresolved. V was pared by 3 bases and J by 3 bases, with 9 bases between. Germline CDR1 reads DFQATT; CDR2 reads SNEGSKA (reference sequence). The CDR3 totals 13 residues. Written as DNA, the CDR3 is TGCAGTGCTAGCGACCCTAATGGAAACACCATATATTTT. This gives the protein CSASDPNGNTIYF.